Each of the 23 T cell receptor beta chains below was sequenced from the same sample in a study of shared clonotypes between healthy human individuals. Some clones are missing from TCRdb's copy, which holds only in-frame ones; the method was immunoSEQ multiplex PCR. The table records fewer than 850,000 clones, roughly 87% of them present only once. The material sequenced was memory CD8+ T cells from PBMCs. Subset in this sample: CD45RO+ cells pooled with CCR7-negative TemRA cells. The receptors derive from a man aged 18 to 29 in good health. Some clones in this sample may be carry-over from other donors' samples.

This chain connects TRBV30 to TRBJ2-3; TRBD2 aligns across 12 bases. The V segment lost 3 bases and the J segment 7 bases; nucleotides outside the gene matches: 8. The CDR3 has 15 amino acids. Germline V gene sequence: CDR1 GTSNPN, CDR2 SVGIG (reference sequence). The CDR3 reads CAWRQLAGGRYTQYF. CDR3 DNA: TGTGCCTGGAGACAACTAGCGGGAGGTAGATATACGCAGTATTTT. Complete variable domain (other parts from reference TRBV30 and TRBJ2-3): SQTIHQWPATLVQPVGSPLSLECTVEGTSNPNLYWYRQAAGRGLQLLFYSVGIGQISSEVPQNLSASRPQDRQFILSSKKLLLSDSGFYLCAWRQLAGGRYTQYFGPGTRLTVL.

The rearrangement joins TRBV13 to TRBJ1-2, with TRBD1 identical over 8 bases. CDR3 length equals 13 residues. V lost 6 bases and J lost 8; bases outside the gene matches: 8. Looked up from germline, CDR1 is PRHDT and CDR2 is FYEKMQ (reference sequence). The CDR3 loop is CASRHMDREGYTF. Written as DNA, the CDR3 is TGTGCCAGCAGGCACATGGACAGGGAGGGCTACACCTTC.

CDR3 DNA: TGTGCCAGCAGCCTAGACATCAGCACAGATACGCAGTATTTT. This gives the protein CASSLDISTDTQYF. The V gene is TRBV28, the J gene TRBJ2-3; D is ambiguous. Between the trimmed V and J ends, which lost 6 bases and 0 bases, there was a span of 10 bases. This CDR3 region has 14 residues. Germline V CDR1 and CDR2: MDHEN, SYDVKM. Based on the CDR3 plus reference TRBV28 and TRBJ2-3, the full variable domain is DVKVTQSSRYLVKRTGEKVFLECVQDMDHENMFWYRQDPGLGLRLIYFSYDVKMKEKGDIPEGYSVSREKKERFSLILESASTNQTSMYLCASSLDISTDTQYFGPGTRLTVL.

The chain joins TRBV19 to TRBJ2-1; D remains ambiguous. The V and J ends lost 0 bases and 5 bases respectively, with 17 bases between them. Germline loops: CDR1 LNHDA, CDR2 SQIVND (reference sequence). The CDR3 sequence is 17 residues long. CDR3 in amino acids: CASSIDLSQAPHNEQFF. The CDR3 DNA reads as TGTGCCAGTAGTATAGATCTATCCCAGGCCCCGCACAATGAGCAGTTCTTC.

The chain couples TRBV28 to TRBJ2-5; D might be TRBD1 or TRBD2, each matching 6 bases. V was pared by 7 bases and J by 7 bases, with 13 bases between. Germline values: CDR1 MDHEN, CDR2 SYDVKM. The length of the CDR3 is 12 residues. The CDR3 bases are TGTGCCAGCAAGGGGGGACGGGGGACCCAGTACTTC. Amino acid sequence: CASKGGRGTQYF.

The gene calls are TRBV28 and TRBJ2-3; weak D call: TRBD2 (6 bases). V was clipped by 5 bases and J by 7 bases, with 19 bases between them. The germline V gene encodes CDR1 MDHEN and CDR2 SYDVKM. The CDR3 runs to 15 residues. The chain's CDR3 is CASSPDGVAGYTQYF. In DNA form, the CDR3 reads TGTGCCAGCAGTCCTGATGGGGTGGCGGGGTATACGCAGTATTTT.

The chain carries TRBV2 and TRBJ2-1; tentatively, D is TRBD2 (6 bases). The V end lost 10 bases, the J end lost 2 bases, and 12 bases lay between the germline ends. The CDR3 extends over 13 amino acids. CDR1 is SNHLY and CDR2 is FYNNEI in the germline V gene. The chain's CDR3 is CATSTSPYNEQFF. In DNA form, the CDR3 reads TGTGCCACCTCGACTAGTCCCTACAATGAGCAGTTCTTC.

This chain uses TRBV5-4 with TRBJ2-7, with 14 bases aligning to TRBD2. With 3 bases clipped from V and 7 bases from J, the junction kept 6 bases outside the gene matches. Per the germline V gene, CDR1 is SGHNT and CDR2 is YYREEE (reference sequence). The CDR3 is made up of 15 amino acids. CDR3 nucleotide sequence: TGTGCCAGCAGCTCGGGACTAGCGGGAGCTTGGGAGCAGTACTTC. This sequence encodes CASSSGLAGAWEQYF.

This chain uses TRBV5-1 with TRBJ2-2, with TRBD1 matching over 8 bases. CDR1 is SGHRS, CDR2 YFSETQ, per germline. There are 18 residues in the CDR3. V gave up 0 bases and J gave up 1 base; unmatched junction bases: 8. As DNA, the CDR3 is TGCGCCAGCAGCTTGGCCGGTTTAGGGACAGGGAACACCGGGGAGCTGTTTTTT. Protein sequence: CASSLAGLGTGNTGELFF. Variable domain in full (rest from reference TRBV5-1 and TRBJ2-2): KAGVTQTPRYLIKTRGQQVTLSCSPISGHRSVSWYQQTPGQGLQFLFEYFSETQRNKGNFPGRFSGRQFSNSRSEMNVSTLELGDSALYLCASSLAGLGTGNTGELFFGEGSRLTVL.

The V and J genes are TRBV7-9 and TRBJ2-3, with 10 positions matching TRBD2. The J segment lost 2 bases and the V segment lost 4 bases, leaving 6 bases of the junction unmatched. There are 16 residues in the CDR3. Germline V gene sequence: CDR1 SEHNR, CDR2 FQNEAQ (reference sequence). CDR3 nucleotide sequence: TGTGCCAGCAGCTCTGGTAGCGGGAGGACCACAGATACGCAGTATTTT. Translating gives CASSSGSGRTTDTQYF.

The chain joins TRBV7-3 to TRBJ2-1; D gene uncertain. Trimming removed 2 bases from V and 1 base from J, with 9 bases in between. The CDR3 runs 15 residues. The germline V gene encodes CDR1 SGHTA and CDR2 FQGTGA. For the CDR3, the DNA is TGTGCCAGCAGCTTAGCTCATGGGTCCTACAATGAGCAGTTCTTC. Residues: CASSLAHGSYNEQFF.

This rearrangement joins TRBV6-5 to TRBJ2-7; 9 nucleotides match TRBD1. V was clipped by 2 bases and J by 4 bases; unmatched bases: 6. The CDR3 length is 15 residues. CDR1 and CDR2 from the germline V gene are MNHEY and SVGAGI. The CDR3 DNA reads TGTGCCAGCAGTTACCCGGGACAGGGAGGGTACGAGCAGTACTTC. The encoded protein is CASSYPGQGGYEQYF.

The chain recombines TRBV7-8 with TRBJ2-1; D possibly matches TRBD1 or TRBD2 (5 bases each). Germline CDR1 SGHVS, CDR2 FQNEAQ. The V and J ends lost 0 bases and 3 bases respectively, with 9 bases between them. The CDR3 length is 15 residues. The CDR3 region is CASSLAGDGYNEQFF. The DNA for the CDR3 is TGTGCCAGCAGCTTAGCTGGGGACGGCTACAATGAGCAGTTCTTC.

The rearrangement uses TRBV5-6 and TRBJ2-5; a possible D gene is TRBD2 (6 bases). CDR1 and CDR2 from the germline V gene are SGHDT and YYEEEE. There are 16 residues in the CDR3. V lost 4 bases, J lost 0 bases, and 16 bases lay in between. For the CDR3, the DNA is TGTGCCAGCAGCGGATTTTGGGGGGAGAACCAAGAGACCCAGTACTTC. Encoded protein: CASSGFWGENQETQYF.

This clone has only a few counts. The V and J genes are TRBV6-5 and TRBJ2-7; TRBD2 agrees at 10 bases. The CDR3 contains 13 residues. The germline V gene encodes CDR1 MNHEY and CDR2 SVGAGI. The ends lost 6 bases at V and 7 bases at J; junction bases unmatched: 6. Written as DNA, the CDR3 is TGTGCCAGCAGGGTAGCGGGAGGCGGAGAGCAGTACTTC. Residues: CASRVAGGGEQYF.

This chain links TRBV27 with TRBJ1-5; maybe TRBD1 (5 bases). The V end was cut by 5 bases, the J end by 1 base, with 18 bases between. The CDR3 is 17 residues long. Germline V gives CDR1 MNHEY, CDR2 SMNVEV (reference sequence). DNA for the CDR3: TGTGCCAGCAGTCCACACCGGGACGGTGGGAGCAATCAGCCCCAGCATTTT. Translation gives CASSPHRDGGSNQPQHF.

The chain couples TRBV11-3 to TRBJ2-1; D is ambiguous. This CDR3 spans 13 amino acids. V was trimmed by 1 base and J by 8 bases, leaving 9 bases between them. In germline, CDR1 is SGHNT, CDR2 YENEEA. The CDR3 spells CASSLAVGDEQFF. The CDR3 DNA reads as TGTGCCAGCAGCTTAGCGGTTGGCGATGAGCAGTTCTTC.

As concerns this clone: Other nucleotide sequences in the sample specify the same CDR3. The CDR3 DNA is TGCAGCGTTGAACGCTACAATGAGCAGTTCTTC. It is translated as CSVERYNEQFF. The rearrangement links TRBV29-1 to TRBJ2-1; D unresolved. V lost 2 bases and J lost 3, with 2 bases in between. The CDR3 runs 11 residues. The germline CDR1 and CDR2 sequences are SQVTM and ANQGSEA.

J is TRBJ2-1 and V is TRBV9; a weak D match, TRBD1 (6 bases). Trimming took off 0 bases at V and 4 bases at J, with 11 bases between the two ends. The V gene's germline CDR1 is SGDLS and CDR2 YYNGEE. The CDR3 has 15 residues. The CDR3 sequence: CASSVGDRRYNEQFF. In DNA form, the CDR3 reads TGTGCCAGCAGCGTAGGAGACAGGAGGTACAATGAGCAGTTCTTC. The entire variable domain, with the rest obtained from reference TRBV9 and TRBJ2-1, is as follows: DSGVTQTPKHLITATGQRVTLRCSPRSGDLSVYWYQQSLDQGLQFLIQYYNGEERAKGNILERFSAQQFPDLHSELNLSSLELGDSALYFCASSVGDRRYNEQFFGPGTRLTVL.

CDR3 amino acids: CASSLTFNNEQFF. As DNA, the CDR3 is TGTGCCAGCAGCTTAACTTTCAACAATGAGCAGTTCTTC. This chain uses TRBV7-3 with TRBJ2-1, with D unclear. The CDR3 runs 13 residues. Germline CDR1 is SGHTA and CDR2 is FQGTGA. V gave up 0 bases and J gave up 5 bases, with 5 bases separating them.

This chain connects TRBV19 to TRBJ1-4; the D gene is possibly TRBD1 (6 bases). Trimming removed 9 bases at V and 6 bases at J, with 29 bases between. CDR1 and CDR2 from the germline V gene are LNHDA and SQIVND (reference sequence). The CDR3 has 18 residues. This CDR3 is CARRRGAGAQTPDEKLFF. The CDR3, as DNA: TGTGCCAGACGACGGGGGGCCGGGGCCCAAACGCCCGATGAAAAACTGTTTTTT.

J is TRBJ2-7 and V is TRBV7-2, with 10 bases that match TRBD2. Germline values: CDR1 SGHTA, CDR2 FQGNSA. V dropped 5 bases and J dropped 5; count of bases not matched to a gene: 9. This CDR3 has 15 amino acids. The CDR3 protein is CASSRPASGRNEQYF. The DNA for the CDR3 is TGTGCCAGCAGCCGACCGGCTAGCGGGAGAAACGAGCAGTACTTC.

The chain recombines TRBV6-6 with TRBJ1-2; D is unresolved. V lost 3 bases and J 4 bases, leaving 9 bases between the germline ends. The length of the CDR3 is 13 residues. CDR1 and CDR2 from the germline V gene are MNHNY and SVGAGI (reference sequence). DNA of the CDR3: TGTGCCAGCAGTTATGGAGACGGCTATGGCTACACCTTC. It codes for CASSYGDGYGYTF.